This T cell receptor (beta chain) came from a study of shared clonotypes between healthy human individuals. The assay was immunoSEQ multiplex PCR, and TCRdb's table has in-frame clones only and misses some. This table holds approximately 1,500,000 clones, roughly 98% found once. The CDR3 is 16 amino acids. Trimming pared 1 base from V and 2 bases from J, leaving 11 bases between. From germline, CDR1 is MNHEY and CDR2 SMNVEV (reference sequence). Specimen: naive CD4+ T cells sorted from blood. As for subset: CD45RA+ positively selected. The chain has TRBV27 and TRBJ2-2, with TRBD1 as a possible D gene (6 bases). This clonotype originated in a man between 25 and 39 years old in good health. The CDR3 is CASSLWGQSNTGELFF. DNA of the CDR3: TGTGCCAGCAGTTTATGGGGGCAGTCCAACACCGGGGAGCTGTTTTTT.